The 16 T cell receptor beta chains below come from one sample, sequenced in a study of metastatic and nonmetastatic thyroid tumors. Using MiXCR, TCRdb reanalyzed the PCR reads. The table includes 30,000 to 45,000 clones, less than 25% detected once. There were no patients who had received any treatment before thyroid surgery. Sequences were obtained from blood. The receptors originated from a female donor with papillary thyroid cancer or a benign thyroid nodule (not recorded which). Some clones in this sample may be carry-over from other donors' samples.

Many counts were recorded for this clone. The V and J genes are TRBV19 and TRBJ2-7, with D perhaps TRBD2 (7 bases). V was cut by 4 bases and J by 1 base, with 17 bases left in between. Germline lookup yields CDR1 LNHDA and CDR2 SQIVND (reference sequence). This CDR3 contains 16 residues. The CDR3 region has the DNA TGTGCCAGTAGTACCGGACAGCGGGGAGGATCCTACGAGCAGTACTTC. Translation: CASSTGQRGGSYEQYF.

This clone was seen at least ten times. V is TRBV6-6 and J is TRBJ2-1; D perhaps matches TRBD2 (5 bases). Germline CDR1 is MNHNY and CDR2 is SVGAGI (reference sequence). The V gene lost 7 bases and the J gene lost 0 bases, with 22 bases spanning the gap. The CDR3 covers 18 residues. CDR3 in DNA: TGTGCCAGCATGGGTCTGGGCTTGTCTGGGAGCTCCTACAATGAGCAGTTCTTC. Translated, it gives CASMGLGLSGSSYNEQFF.

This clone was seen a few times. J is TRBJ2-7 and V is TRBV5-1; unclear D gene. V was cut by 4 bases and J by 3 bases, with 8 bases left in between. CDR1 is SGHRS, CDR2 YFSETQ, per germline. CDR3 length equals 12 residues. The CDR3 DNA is TGCGCCAGCAGCCCAGACAACTACGAGCAGTACTTC. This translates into CASSPDNYEQYF.

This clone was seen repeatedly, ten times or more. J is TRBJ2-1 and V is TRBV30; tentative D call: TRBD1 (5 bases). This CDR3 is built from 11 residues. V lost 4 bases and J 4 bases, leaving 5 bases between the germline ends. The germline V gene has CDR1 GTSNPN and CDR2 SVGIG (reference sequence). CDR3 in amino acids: CAWTGYNEQFF. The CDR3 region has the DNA TGTGCCTGGACAGGGTACAATGAGCAGTTCTTC. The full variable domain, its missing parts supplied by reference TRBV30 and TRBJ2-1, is SQTIHQWPATLVQPVGSPLSLECTVEGTSNPNLYWYRQAAGRGLQLLFYSVGIGQISSEVPQNLSASRPQDRQFILSSKKLLLSDSGFYLCAWTGYNEQFFGPGTRLTVL.

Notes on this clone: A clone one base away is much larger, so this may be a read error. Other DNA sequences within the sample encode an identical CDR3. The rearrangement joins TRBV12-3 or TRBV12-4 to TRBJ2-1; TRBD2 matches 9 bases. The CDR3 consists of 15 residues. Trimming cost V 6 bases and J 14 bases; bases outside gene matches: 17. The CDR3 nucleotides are TGTGCCAGCAGGAATAGCGGGAGTAGGACGGGTAGAAAGTTCTTC. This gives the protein CASRNSGSRTGRKFF.

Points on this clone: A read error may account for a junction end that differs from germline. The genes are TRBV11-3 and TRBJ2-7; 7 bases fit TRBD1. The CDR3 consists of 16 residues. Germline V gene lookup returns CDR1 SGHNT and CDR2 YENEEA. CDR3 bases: TGTGCCATCAGCCCACGTTATGTCCAGGGGGCCTACGAGCAGTACTTC. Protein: CAISPRYVQGAYEQYF.

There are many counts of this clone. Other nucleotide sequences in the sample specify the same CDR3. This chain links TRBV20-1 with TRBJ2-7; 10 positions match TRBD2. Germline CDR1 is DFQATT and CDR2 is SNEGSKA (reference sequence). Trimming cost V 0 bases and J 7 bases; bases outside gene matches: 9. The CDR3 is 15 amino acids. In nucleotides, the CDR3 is TGCAGTGCTAGAGATTCCCTAGCGGGAGTTGATGAGCAGTACTTC. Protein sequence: CSARDSLAGVDEQYF.

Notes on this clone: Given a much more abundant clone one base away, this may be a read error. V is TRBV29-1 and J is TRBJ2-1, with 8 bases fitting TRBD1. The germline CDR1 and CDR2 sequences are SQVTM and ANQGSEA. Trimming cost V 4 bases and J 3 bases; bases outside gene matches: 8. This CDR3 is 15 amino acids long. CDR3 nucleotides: TGCAGCGTTGTGGGGGGACAGGCCAACTACAATGAGCAGTTCTTC. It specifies CSVVGGQANYNEQFF.

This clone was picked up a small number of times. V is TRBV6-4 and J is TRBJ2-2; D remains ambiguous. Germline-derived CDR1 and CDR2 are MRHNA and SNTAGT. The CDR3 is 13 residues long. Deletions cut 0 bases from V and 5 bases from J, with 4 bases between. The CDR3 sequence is CASSDSRTGELFF. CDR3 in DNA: TGTGCCAGCAGTGACTCTAGAACCGGGGAGCTGTTTTTT.

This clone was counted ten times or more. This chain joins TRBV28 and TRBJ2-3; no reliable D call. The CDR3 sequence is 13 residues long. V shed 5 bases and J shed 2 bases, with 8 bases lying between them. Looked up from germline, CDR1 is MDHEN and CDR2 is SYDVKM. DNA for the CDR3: TGTGCCAGCAGTCAAGGAGCCACAGATACGCAGTATTTT. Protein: CASSQGATDTQYF.

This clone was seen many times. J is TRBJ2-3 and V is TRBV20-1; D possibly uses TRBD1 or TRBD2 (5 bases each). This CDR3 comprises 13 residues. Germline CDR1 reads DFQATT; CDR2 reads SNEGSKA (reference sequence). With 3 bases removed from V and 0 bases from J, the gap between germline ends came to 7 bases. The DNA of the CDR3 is TGCAGTGCTAGGGGGGACAGCACAGATACGCAGTATTTT. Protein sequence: CSARGDSTDTQYF.

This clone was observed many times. CDR3 DNA sequence: TGTGCCAGCAGCTTAGGGGAACACATGAACACTGAAGCTTTCTTT. The encoded protein is CASSLGEHMNTEAFF. J is TRBJ1-1 and V is TRBV7-9; D is undetermined. CDR3 size: 15 residues. V was clipped by 1 base and J by 0 bases, with 9 bases between them. CDR1 and CDR2 (germline): SEHNR, FQNEAQ (reference sequence).

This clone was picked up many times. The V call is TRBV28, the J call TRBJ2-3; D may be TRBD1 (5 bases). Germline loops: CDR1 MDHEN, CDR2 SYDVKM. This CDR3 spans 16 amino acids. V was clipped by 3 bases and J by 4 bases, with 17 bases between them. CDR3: CASSFQGPLGPDTQYF. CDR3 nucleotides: TGTGCCAGCAGTTTTCAGGGCCCGTTGGGCCCAGATACGCAGTATTTT.

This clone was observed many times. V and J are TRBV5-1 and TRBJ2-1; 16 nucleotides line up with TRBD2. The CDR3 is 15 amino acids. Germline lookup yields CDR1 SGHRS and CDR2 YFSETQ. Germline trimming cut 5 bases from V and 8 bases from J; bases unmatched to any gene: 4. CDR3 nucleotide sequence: TGCGCCAGCAGTTCCGGGACTAGCGGGAGGGATGAGCAGTTCTTC. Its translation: CASSSGTSGRDEQFF. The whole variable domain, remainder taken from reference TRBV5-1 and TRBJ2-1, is KAGVTQTPRYLIKTRGQQVTLSCSPISGHRSVSWYQQTPGQGLQFLFEYFSETQRNKGNFPGRFSGRQFSNSRSEMNVSTLELGDSALYLCASSSGTSGRDEQFFGPGTRLTVL.

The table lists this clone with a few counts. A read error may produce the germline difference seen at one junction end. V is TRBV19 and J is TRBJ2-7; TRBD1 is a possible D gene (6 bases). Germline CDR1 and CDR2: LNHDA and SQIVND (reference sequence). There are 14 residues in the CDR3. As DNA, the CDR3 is TGTGCCATCAAAGGGAGTGTGGGGGCCTACGAGCAGTGCTTC. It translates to CAIKGSVGAYEQCF.

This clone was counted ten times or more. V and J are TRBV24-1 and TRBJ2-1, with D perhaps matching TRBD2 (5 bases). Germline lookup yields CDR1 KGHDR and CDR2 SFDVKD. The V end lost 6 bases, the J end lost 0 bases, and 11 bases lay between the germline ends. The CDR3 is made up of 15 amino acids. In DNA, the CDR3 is TGTGCCACCAGTAAGCCGGGAAGCTCCTACAATGAGCAGTTCTTC. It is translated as CATSKPGSSYNEQFF.